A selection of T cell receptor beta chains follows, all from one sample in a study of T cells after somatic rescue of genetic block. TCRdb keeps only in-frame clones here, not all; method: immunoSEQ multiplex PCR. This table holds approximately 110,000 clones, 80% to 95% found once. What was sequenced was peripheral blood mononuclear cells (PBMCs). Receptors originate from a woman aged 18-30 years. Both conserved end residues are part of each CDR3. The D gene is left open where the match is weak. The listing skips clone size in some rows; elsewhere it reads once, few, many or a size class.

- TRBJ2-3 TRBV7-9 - TGTGCCAGCAGCAAACAGGGTGTTGATACGCAGTATTTT CASSKQGVDTQYF
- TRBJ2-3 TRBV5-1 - TGCGCCAGCAGCTTGGAATTTCCCGCAGATACGCAGTATTTT CASSLEFPADTQYF
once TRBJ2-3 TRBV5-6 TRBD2 TGTGCCAGCAGCTTGCACGGAGCGGGGGGGCCGGATACGCAGTATTTT CASSLHGAGGPDTQYF
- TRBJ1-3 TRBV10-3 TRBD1 TGTGCCATCAGTGGGACAGGGGGCTCTGGAAACACCATATATTTT CAISGTGGSGNTIYF
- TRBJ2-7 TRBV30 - TGTGCCTGGAGTCCTCTCGGCCGGGAGCAGTACTTC CAWSPLGREQYF
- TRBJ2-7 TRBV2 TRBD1 TGTGCCAGCGTAAGGACAGGGGGTCGGGACGAGCAGTACTTC CASVRTGGRDEQYF
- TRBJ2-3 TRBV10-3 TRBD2 TGTGCCATCAGTGATCTTCGCGGGGGGGCCGATCGCACAGATACGCAGTATTTT CAISDLRGGADRTDTQYF
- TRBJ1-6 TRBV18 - TGTGCCAGCTCACCTCTACAAGAATCACCCCTCCACTTT CASSPLQESPLHF
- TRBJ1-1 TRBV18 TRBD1 TGTGCCAGCTCACGACAGGGCGGCACTGAAGCTTTCTTT CASSRQGGTEAFF
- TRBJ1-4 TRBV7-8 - TGTGCCAGCAGCTTATTGGCCGCAACTAATGAAAAACTGTTTTTT CASSLLAATNEKLFF
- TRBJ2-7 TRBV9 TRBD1 TGTGCCAGCAGCGCCGGGACAGGGGTCTACGAGCAGTACTTC CASSAGTGVYEQYF
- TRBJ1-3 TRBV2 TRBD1 TGTGCCAACTTAGGGGGCGCTTCTGGAAACACCATATATTTT CANLGGASGNTIYF
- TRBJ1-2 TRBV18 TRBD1 TGTGCCAGCTCACCCGTAGACAGGGACTATGGCTACACCTTC CASSPVDRDYGYTF
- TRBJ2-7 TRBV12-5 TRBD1 TGTGCTAGTGGTTTGGTTACGGCCGGGACAGTCTACGAGCAGTACTTC CASGLVTAGTVYEQYF
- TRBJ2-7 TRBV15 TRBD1 TGTGCCACCAGCAGAGATTTCGGGCCGGGACAGGCCTACGAGCAGTACTTC CATSRDFGPGQAYEQYF
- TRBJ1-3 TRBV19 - TGTGCCAGTAGTATAGATGCGGGGCGGCACTCTGGAAACACCATATATTTT CASSIDAGRHSGNTIYF
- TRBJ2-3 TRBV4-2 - TGTGCCAGCAGCCAAGAACTAGGGGATACGCAGTATTTT CASSQELGDTQYF
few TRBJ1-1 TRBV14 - TGTGCCAGCAGCCGGACGGTGAACACTGAAGCTTTCTTT CASSRTVNTEAFF
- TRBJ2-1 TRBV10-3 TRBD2 TGTGCCATCAGAGCTAGCGGGGGGGCGGATGAGCAGTTCTTC CAIRASGGADEQFF
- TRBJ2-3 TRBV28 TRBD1 TGTGCCAGCAGTTTAAGGACAGGGAGCACAGATACGCAGTATTTT CASSLRTGSTDTQYF
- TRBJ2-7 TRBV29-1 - TGCAGCGTTGAAACGTCCTCCTACGAGCAGTACTTC CSVETSSYEQYF
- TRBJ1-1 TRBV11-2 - TGTGCCAGCAAGCGGGGTACGGCCACTGAAGCTTTCTTT CASKRGTATEAFF
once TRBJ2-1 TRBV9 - TGTGCCAGCAGCGAGAGACCCCTCGATCCGCCCGCCCCTGAGCAGTTCTTC CASSERPLDPPAPEQFF
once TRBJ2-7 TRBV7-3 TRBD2 TGTGCCAGCAGCCCCAAGGGGACTAGCGTAATCTACGAGCAGTACTTC CASSPKGTSVIYEQYF
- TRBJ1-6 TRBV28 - TGTGCCAGCACCTCAAATGCTTCACCCCTCCACTTT CASTSNASPLHF
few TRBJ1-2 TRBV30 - TGTGCCTGGAGTGGCGGCTATGGCTACACCTTC CAWSGGYGYTF
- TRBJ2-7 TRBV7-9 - TGTGCCAGCAGCCCGCGGACGTATTCGGGCGAGCAGTACTTC CASSPRTYSGEQYF
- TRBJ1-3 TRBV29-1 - TGCAGCGTCACCCCTAGCTCTGGAAACACCATATATTTT CSVTPSSGNTIYF
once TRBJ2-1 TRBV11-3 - TGTGCCAGCAGTCGGGGGCTACTAGGGAATGAGCAGTTCTTC CASSRGLLGNEQFF
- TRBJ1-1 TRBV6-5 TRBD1 TGTGCCAGCAGCTCGGACAGGGTTCGGGGCACTGAAGCTTTCTTT CASSSDRVRGTEAFF
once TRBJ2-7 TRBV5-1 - TGCGCCAGCAGCTGGGGAGGTCCCTACGAGCAGTACTTC CASSWGGPYEQYF
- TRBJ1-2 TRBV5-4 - TGTGCCAGCAGCTTGCGCCGGCAGGGCGTCTATGGCTACACCTTC CASSLRRQGVYGYTF
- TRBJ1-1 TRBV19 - TGTGCCAGTAGTGCACTTACAGGGAAGGGAGCTTTCTTT CASSALTGKGAFF
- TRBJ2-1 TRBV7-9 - TGTGCCAGCAGCTTAGTTCCCCCAGGCGATGAGCAGTTCTTC CASSLVPPGDEQFF
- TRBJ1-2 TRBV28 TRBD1 TGTGCCAGCAGATCACAGGGGCTCTATGGCTACACCTTC CASRSQGLYGYTF
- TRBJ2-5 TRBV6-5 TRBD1 TGTGCCAGCAGTTCGGGACAGGTGTACCAAGAGACCCAGTACTTC CASSSGQVYQETQYF
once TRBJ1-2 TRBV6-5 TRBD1 TGTGCCAGCAGTCCGGGGCCGGGACAGCAATATGGCTACACCTTC CASSPGPGQQYGYTF
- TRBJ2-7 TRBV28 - TGTGCCAGCAATACCGGGGGGCCAAGCTCCTACGAGCAGTACTTC CASNTGGPSSYEQYF
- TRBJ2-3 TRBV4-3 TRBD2 TGCGCCAGCAGCCACCTGCGGGGGGATACGCAGTATTTT CASSHLRGDTQYF
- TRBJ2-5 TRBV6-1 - TGTGCCAGCAGTGAAGAGTTGTACCAAGAGACCCAGTACTTC CASSEELYQETQYF
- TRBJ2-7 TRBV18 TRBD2 TGTGCCAGCTCACGGACTAGCATTGCCTACGAGCAGTACTTC CASSRTSIAYEQYF
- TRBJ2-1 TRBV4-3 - TGCGCCAGCAGCCAGACGGCAGGGCTGAATGAGCAGTTCTTC CASSQTAGLNEQFF
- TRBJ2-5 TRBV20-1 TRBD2 TGCAGTGCGGGGACTAGGAGGACCCAGTACTTC CSAGTRRTQYF
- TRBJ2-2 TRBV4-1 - TGCGCCAGCAGCCAAGCGTCGGGGCTCGGGGAGCTGTTTTTT CASSQASGLGELFF
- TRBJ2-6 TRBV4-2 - TGTGCCAGCAGCCAAGGTGATGAGAGCTCTGGGGCCAACGTCCTGACTTTC CASSQGDESSGANVLTF
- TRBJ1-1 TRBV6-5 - TGTGCCAGCAGTTACGAGGGATGGGGAACTGAAGCTTTCTTT CASSYEGWGTEAFF
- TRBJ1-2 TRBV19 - TGTGCCAGTACCATGGGGGAGAATGGCTACACCTTC CASTMGENGYTF